This T cell receptor beta chain stems from a study of OX40 agonist ivuxolimab in advanced cancers. A remark on this clone: Antigen: not known.

Regarding the study as a whole: Among the nonresponders, some also had low normalized T-cell clonal expansion.

Assay used: immunoSEQ multiplex PCR; TCRdb lists only in-frame clones, some missing. Seen here are 35,000 to 40,000 clones, approximately 90% observed once, and the top ten hold 2.4%. The receptor's source is an adult with an advanced solid tumor such as melanoma, head and neck, liver or kidney cancer. Source: CD4+ or CD8+ T cells sorted from blood, taken in a trial of the OX40 agonist ivuxolimab.

The CDR3 reads CASSFGGTPGEQFF. Here the CDR3 DNA reads TGTGCCAGCAGCTTTGGGGGGACCCCGGGTGAGCAGTTCTTC. J is TRBJ2-1 and V is TRBV5-6, with D tentatively TRBD2 (6 bases). Germline assignment: CDR1 SGHDT and CDR2 YYEEEE. This CDR3 region has 14 residues. With 2 bases removed from V and 9 bases from J, the gap between germline ends came to 15 bases.